The text below deals with one T cell receptor beta chain. Sequenced by immunoSEQ multiplex PCR; TCRdb stores in-frame clones only, minus some. The sample records some 700,000 clones, 75% to 90% being singletons. These data are taken from a study of shared T cell receptors in the human thymus. These records were also assigned to another study, of human thymus T cells. That work states: Resected material from corrective heart surgery provided the thymus tissue analysed. Highly overlapping thymic repertoires in unrelated individuals were reported by related research.

The source of this sequence is a girl under three years old with a congenital heart defect. Material: thymocytes.

The CDR3 loop reads CASSFDRLGYTF. CDR3 sequence (DNA): TGCGCCAGCAGCTTTGACAGGTTAGGCTACACCTTC. The chain employs TRBV5-1 and TRBJ1-2; D perhaps matches TRBD1 (6 bases). Germline V CDR1 and CDR2: SGHRS, YFSETQ. The length of the CDR3 is 12 residues. Trimming left V 2 bases short and J 8 bases short, with 10 bases between.